The present TCR beta chain was sequenced within a study of CD4 T cells in relation to SARS-CoV-2 and coronaviruses. In the study overall: PBMCs were cultured with antigen for 10 days before TCR beta sequencing. Controls used an HIV-1 Nef peptide pool or no peptide.

V lost 5 bases to trimming and J lost 8 bases; unmatched junction nucleotides: 5. This CDR3 spans 13 amino acids. About this clone itself: Its antigen is currently unknown.

Profiled with immunoSEQ multiplex PCR; TCRdb holds only in-frame clones, not every one. The sample contains roughly 25,000 clones, 76% of which appear only once. Before the COVID-19 pandemic, during about 2011-2019, CD4+ T cells were taken from unexposed donors. The cells were cultured for about ten days before CD4+ T cells were isolated. Cells permitting, SARS-CoV-2 S/N and four cold-coronavirus spikes were tested on unexposed-donor CD4+ T cells. The sequencing sample was made of CD4+ T cells from PBMCs, cultured in vitro. The chain has TRBV12-3 or TRBV12-4 and TRBJ1-3; TRBD1 aligns across 8 bases. This clonotype originated in a human donor in good health. The CDR3 DNA reads TGTGCCAGCAGTGGGACAGGAAGAGACACCATATATTTT. It is translated as CASSGTGRDTIYF.